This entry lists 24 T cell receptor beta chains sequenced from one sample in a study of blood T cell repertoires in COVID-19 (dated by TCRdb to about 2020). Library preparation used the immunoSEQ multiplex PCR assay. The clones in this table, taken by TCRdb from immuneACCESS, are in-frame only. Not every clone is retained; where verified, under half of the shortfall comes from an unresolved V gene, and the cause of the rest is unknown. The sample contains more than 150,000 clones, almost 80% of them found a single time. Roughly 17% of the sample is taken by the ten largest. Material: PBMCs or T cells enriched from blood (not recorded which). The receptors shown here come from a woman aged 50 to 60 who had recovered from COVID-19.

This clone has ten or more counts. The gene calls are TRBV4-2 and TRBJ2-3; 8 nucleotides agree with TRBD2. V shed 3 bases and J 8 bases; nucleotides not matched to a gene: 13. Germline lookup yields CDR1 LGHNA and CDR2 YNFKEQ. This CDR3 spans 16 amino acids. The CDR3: CASSHNGGREGSTQYF. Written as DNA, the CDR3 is TGTGCCAGCAGCCACAATGGGGGACGGGAGGGGAGTACGCAGTATTTT.

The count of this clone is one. As DNA, the CDR3 is TGTGCCAGCAGCTTGAACACCAAATACGAGCAGTACTTC. This translates into CASSLNTKYEQYF. The J gene is TRBJ2-7, the V gene TRBV7-9; no clear D gene. The V gene lost 3 bases and the J gene lost 4 bases, with 10 bases spanning the gap. CDR1 is SEHNR and CDR2 is FQNEAQ in the germline V gene (reference sequence). The CDR3 is made up of 13 amino acids.

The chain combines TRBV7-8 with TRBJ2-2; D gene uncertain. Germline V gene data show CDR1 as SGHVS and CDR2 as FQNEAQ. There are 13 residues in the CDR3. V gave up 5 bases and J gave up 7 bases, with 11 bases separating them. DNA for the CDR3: TGTGCCAGCAGCCCTCGGTTGAGCGGGGAGCTGTTTTTT. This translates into CASSPRLSGELFF.

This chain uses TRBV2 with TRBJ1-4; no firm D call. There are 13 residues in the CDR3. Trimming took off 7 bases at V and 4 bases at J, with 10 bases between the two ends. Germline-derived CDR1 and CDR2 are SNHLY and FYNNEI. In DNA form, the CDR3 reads TGTGCCAGCAACCTGAAGAGTAATGAAAAACTGTTTTTT. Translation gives CASNLKSNEKLFF.

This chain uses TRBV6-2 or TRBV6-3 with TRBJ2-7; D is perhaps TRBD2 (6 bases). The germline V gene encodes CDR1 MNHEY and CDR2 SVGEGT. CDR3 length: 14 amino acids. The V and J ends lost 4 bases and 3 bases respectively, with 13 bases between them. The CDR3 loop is CASSWGVPLYEQYF. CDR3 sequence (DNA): TGTGCCAGCAGTTGGGGGGTCCCCCTCTACGAGCAGTACTTC.

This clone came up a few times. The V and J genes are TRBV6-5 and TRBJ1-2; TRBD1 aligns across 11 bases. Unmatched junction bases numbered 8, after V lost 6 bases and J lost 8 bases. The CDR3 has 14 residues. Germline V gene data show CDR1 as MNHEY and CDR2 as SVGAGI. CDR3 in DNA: TGTGCCAGCAGCAGCGGACAGGGGGCGGGAGGCTACACCTTC. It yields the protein CASSSGQGAGGYTF.

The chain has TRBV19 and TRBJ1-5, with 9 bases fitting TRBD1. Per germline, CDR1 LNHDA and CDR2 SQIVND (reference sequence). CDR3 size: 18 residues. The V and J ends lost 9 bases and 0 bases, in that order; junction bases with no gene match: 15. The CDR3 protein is CASRGQGSEGYSNQPQHF. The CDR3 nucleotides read TGTGCCAGCCGGGGACAGGGCTCCGAAGGTTATAGCAATCAGCCCCAGCATTTT.

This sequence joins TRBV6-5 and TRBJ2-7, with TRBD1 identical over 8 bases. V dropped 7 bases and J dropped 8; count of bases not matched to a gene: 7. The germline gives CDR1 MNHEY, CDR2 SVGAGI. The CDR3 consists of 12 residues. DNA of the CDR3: TGTGCCAGCACTAACGGACAGGGCAAGCAGTACTTC. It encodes CASTNGQGKQYF.

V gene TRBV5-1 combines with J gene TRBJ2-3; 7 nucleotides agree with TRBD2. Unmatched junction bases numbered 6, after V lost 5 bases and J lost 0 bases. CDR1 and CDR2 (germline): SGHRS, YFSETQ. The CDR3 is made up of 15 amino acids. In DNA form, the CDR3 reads TGCGCCAGCAGAGCTAGCGGAACTAGCACAGATACGCAGTATTTT. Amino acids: CASRASGTSTDTQYF.

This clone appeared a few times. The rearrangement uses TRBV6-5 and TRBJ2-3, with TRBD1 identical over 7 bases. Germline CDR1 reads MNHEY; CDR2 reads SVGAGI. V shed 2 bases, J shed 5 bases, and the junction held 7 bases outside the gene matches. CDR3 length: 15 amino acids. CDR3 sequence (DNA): TGTGCCAGCAGTTACAGGGGGCGGATTGGAGATACGCAGTATTTT. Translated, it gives CASSYRGRIGDTQYF.

The CDR3 nucleotides are TGTGCCAGCAGTTTTAAGGCAGGGCATCAGCCCCAGCATTTT. Encoded protein: CASSFKAGHQPQHF. This chain joins TRBV27 and TRBJ1-5; tentative D call: TRBD1 (5 bases). The germline CDR1 and CDR2 sequences are MNHEY and SMNVEV (reference sequence). Trimming took 3 bases from V and 5 from J, leaving 11 bases between them. This CDR3 comprises 14 residues.

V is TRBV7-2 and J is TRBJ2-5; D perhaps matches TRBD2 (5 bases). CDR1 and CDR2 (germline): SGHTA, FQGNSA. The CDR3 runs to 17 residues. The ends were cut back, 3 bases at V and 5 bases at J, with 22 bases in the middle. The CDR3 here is CASSFNARSAEWETQYF. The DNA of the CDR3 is TGTGCCAGCAGCTTTAATGCCCGATCAGCGGAGTGGGAGACCCAGTACTTC.

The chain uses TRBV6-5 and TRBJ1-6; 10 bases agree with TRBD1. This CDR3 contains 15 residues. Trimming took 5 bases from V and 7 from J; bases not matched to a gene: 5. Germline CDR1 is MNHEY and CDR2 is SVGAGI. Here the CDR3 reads CASSPTGGLNSPLHF. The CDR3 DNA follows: TGTGCCAGCAGTCCGACAGGGGGCCTAAATTCACCCCTCCACTTT.

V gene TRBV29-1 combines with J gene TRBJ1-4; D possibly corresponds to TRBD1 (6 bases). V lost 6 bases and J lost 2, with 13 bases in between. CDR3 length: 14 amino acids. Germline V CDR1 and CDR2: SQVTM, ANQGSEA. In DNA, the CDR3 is TGCAGCGTCGCCACAGGGACCACTAATGAAAAACTGTTTTTT. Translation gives CSVATGTTNEKLFF.

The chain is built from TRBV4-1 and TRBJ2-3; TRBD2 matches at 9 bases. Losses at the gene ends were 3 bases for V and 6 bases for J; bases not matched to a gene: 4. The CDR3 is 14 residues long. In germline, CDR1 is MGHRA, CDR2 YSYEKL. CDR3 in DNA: TGCGCCAGCAGCCATAGCGGGAGCGGGGATACGCAGTATTTT. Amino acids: CASSHSGSGDTQYF.

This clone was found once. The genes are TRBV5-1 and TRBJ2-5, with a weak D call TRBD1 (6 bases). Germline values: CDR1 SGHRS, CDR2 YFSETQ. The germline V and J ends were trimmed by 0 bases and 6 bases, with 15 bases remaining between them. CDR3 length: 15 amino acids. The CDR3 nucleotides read TGCGCCAGCAGCTTGGATGGGACACGACCCCAGACCCAGTACTTC. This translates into CASSLDGTRPQTQYF.

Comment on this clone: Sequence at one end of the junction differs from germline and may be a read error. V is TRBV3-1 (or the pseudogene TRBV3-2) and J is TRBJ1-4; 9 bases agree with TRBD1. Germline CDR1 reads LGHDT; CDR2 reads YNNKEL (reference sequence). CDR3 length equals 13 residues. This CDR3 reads CASSQDLGQGRLF. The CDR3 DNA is TGTGCCAGCAGCCAAGATTTGGGACAGGGACGGTTGTTT.

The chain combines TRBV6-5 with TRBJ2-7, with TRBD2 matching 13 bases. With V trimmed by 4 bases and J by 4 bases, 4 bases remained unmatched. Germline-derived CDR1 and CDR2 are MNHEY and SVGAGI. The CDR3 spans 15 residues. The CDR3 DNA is TGTGCCAGCAGTTTCGGACTAGCGGGAGAGTACGAGCAGTACTTC. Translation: CASSFGLAGEYEQYF.

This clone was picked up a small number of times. This CDR3 is CSVARESTEAFF. CDR3 DNA: TGCAGCGTTGCGAGGGAGAGCACTGAAGCTTTCTTT. The chain is built from TRBV29-1 and TRBJ1-1, with D unclear. Germline CDR1 reads SQVTM; CDR2 reads ANQGSEA. The germline V and J ends were trimmed by 4 bases and 4 bases, with 10 bases remaining between them. The CDR3 has 12 amino acids.

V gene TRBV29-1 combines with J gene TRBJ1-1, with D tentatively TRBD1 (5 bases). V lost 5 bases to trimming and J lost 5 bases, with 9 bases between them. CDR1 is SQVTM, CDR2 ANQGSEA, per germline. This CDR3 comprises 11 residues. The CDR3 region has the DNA TGCAGCGTTAGTGGGGGGACTGAAGCTTTCTTT. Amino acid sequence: CSVSGGTEAFF.

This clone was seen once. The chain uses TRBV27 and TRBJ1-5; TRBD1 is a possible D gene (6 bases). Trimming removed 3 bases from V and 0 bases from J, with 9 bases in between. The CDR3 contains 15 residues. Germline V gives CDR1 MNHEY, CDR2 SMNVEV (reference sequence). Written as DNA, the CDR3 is TGTGCCAGCAGTTTCGGGACAAATAGCAATCAGCCCCAGCATTTT. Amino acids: CASSFGTNSNQPQHF.

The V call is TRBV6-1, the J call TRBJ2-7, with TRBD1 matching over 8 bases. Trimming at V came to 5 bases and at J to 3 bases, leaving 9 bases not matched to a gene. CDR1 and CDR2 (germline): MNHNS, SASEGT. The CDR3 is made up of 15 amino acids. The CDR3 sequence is CASSPRTGSVYEQYF. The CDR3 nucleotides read TGTGCCAGCAGTCCCCGGACAGGGTCCGTCTACGAGCAGTACTTC.

The CDR3 coding sequence is TGTGCCAGCAGCTTGATCCCAGGGCAGGGCAATCAGCCCCAGCATTTT. This translates into CASSLIPGQGNQPQHF. The chain carries TRBV5-5 and TRBJ1-5; tentatively, D is TRBD1 (5 bases). The CDR3 has 16 amino acids. The V end lost 1 base, the J end lost 2 bases, and 13 bases lay between the germline ends. CDR1 and CDR2 (germline): SGHKS, YYEKEE (reference sequence).

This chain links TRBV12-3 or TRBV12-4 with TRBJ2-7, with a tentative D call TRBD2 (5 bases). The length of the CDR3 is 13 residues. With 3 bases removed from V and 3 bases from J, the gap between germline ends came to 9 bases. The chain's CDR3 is CASSFSGGYEQYF. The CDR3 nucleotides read TGTGCCAGCAGTTTTTCCGGAGGCTACGAGCAGTACTTC.